The 27 T cell receptor beta chains below come from one sample, sequenced in a study of OX40 agonist ivuxolimab in advanced cancers. The method behind the library was the immunoSEQ multiplex PCR assay. The table comes from immuneACCESS by way of TCRdb, which keeps in-frame sequences with V and J called. Part of the clones is missing from these tables; in studies checked, under half for an unresolved V gene and the rest for unknown reasons. In this sample the table shows 80,000 or so clones, more than 70% of which occur a single time. 2% to 2.5% of the sample is taken by the ten largest. Sequenced material: CD4+ or CD8+ T cells sorted from blood, taken in a trial of the OX40 agonist ivuxolimab. These receptors were obtained from an adult with an advanced solid tumor such as melanoma, head and neck, liver or kidney cancer.

V usage is TRBV28 and J usage is TRBJ2-7; D call uncertain. Germline CDR1 reads MDHEN; CDR2 reads SYDVKM. The CDR3 loop spans 12 amino acids. V was cut by 6 bases and J by 3 bases, with 9 bases left in between. The CDR3 sequence: CASSGGIYEQYF. Written as DNA, the CDR3 is TGTGCCAGCAGCGGTGGGATCTACGAGCAGTACTTC. The full variable domain, its missing parts supplied by reference TRBV28 and TRBJ2-7, is DVKVTQSSRYLVKRTGEKVFLECVQDMDHENMFWYRQDPGLGLRLIYFSYDVKMKEKGDIPEGYSVSREKKERFSLILESASTNQTSMYLCASSGGIYEQYFGPGTRLTVT.

The V and J genes are TRBV15 and TRBJ1-5; a possible D gene is TRBD1 (5 bases). The germline V gene has CDR1 LNHNV and CDR2 YYDKDF (reference sequence). V was clipped by 0 bases and J by 10 bases, with 10 bases between them. This CDR3 contains 13 residues. This chain's CDR3 is CATSREGVTPQHF. CDR3 coding DNA: TGTGCCACCAGCAGAGAGGGGGTAACTCCCCAGCATTTT.

This clone has just one count. CDR3 sequence (DNA): TGTGCCAGCAGCTTAGCGGTGTTAGCGGGGGGCGGGGAGCTGTTTTTT. This codes for CASSLAVLAGGGELFF. The rearrangement links TRBV7-2 to TRBJ2-2; 10 bases are shared with TRBD2. This CDR3 has 16 residues. The ends lost 0 bases at V and 7 bases at J; junction bases unmatched: 5. Germline loops: CDR1 SGHTA, CDR2 FQGNSA.

The rearrangement joins TRBV9 to TRBJ2-5; a possible D gene is TRBD2 (7 bases). Between the trimmed V and J ends, which lost 4 bases and 5 bases, there was a span of 15 bases. The CDR3 spans 14 residues. The V gene's germline CDR1 is SGDLS and CDR2 YYNGEE. The CDR3 region has the DNA TGTGCCAGCAGCCCGACAGGACTAGTCGAGACCCAGTACTTC. This codes for CASSPTGLVETQYF.

The chain combines TRBV6-6 with TRBJ1-4; the match to TRBD1 covers 9 bases. The germline V gene has CDR1 MNHNY and CDR2 SVGAGI (reference sequence). Trimming at V came to 5 bases and at J to 5 bases, leaving 6 bases not matched to a gene. This CDR3 contains 15 residues. For the CDR3, the DNA is TGTGCCAGCAGTAGCTTCGGACAGGGGAATGAAAAACTGTTTTTT. Its translation is CASSSFGQGNEKLFF.

This chain links TRBV19 with TRBJ1-1; D is possibly TRBD1 (5 bases). The CDR3 consists of 15 residues. V lost 3 bases to trimming and J lost 1 base, with 12 bases between them. From germline, CDR1 is LNHDA and CDR2 SQIVND (reference sequence). The CDR3: CASSMRGGGNTEAFF. The CDR3 DNA is TGTGCCAGTAGTATGAGGGGCGGGGGGAACACTGAAGCTTTCTTT.

The V call is TRBV6-6, the J call TRBJ2-3; 7 nucleotides match TRBD2. With V trimmed by 7 bases and J by 3 bases, 4 bases remained unmatched. Germline V gene sequence: CDR1 MNHNY, CDR2 SVGAGI (reference sequence). This CDR3 comprises 13 residues. This CDR3 is CASTDGGTDTQYF. CDR3 in DNA: TGTGCCAGCACGGACGGGGGGACAGATACGCAGTATTTT.

This chain uses TRBV6-5 with TRBJ1-1; the D gene is possibly TRBD1 (5 bases). The length of the CDR3 is 15 residues. Germline CDR1 reads MNHEY; CDR2 reads SVGAGI. V lost 5 bases, J lost 4 bases, and 17 bases lay in between. CDR3 in amino acids: CASSASTWGGTEAFF. The DNA of the CDR3 is TGTGCCAGCAGTGCCTCGACTTGGGGCGGCACTGAAGCTTTCTTT.

This sequence joins TRBV11-2 and TRBJ2-3; D remains unclear. CDR3 size: 11 residues. V was cut by 5 bases and J by 6 bases, with 6 bases left in between. Looked up from germline, CDR1 is SGHAT and CDR2 is FQNNGV. As DNA, the CDR3 is TGTGCCAGCAGCCCCCGGGATACGCAGTATTTT. Translated, it gives CASSPRDTQYF.

This clone has only a few counts. The CDR3 region is CASSQGYSGIGNQPQHF. The CDR3 DNA reads as TGTGCCAGCAGCCAGGGGTACTCAGGGATAGGCAATCAGCCCCAGCATTTT. V is TRBV28 and J is TRBJ1-5, with D perhaps matching TRBD1 (6 bases). There are 17 residues in the CDR3. The V gene's germline CDR1 is MDHEN and CDR2 SYDVKM. Trimming left V 6 bases short and J 2 bases short, with 20 bases between.

This clone has a single count. The rearrangement links TRBV19 to TRBJ1-5, with unresolved D. Germline V lookup: CDR1 LNHDA, CDR2 SQIVND (reference sequence). The CDR3 is 15 amino acids. V lost 6 bases and J 10 bases, leaving 22 bases between the germline ends. CDR3: CASSIFRSTSIPQHF. Here the CDR3 DNA reads TGTGCCAGTAGCATCTTTAGATCCACGTCTATTCCCCAGCATTTT.

The V and J genes are TRBV2 and TRBJ2-7; unclear D gene. The CDR3 has 13 residues. Per germline, CDR1 SNHLY and CDR2 FYNNEI. Trimming stripped 6 bases from V and 7 bases from J, with 16 bases between. DNA of the CDR3: TGTGCCAGCAGGCAGTCGTCGGTTCGGGAGCAGTACTTC. Its protein is CASRQSSVREQYF.

The V call is TRBV18, the J call TRBJ2-3; the D gene could be TRBD1 or TRBD2 (5 bases each). V gave up 3 bases and J gave up 2 bases, with 9 bases separating them. There are 14 residues in the CDR3. Germline loops: CDR1 KGHSH, CDR2 LQKENI. The CDR3, as DNA: TGTGCCAGCTCACCGACCGGGGCCACAGATACGCAGTATTTT. It encodes CASSPTGATDTQYF. The full variable domain, rest sourced from reference TRBV18 and TRBJ2-3, is NAGVMQNPRHLVRRRGQEARLRCSPMKGHSHVYWYRQLPEEGLKFMVYLQKENIIDESGMPKERFSAEFPKEGPSILRIQQVVRGDSAAYFCASSPTGATDTQYFGPGTRLTVL.

The chain carries TRBV9 and TRBJ1-4; D remains unclear. With 5 bases removed from V and 7 bases from J, the gap between germline ends came to 18 bases. This CDR3 is 15 amino acids long. CDR1 is SGDLS, CDR2 YYNGEE, per germline. This chain's CDR3 is CASSAVGEVFEKLFF. The CDR3 region has the DNA TGTGCCAGCAGTGCGGTTGGGGAGGTGTTTGAAAAACTGTTTTTT.

The CDR3 is CASSWSIQETQYF. The CDR3, as DNA: TGTGCCAGCAGCTGGTCTATCCAAGAGACCCAGTACTTC. The rearrangement links TRBV7-7 to TRBJ2-5; D is unresolved. The CDR3 covers 13 residues. Trimming removed 4 bases from V and 1 base from J, with 7 bases in between. Germline loops: CDR1 SSHAT, CDR2 FNYEAQ (reference sequence).

This sequence joins TRBV19 and TRBJ2-4; a weak D match, TRBD2 (5 bases). The CDR3 runs to 15 residues. V lost 3 bases and J 0 bases, leaving 9 bases between the germline ends. Germline CDR1 reads LNHDA; CDR2 reads SQIVND (reference sequence). CDR3 sequence (DNA): TGTGCCAGTAGTATCGGGGAACTAGCCAAAAACATTCAGTACTTC. Amino acids: CASSIGELAKNIQYF. Full variable domain (remainder filled in from reference TRBV19 and TRBJ2-4): DGGITQSPKYLFRKEGQNVTLSCEQNLNHDAMYWYRQDPGQGLRLIYYSQIVNDFQKGDIAEGYSVSREKKESFPLTVTSAQKNPTAFYLCASSIGELAKNIQYFGAGTRLSVL.

This chain joins TRBV7-9 and TRBJ2-3; D remains unclear. Trimming pared 1 base from V and 4 bases from J, leaving 3 bases between. This CDR3 region has 12 residues. Germline V gene data show CDR1 as SEHNR and CDR2 as FQNEAQ (reference sequence). Here the CDR3 reads CASSLVPDTQYF. Written as DNA, the CDR3 is TGTGCCAGCAGCTTAGTCCCAGATACGCAGTATTTT.

The CDR3, as DNA: TGCGCCAGCAGCTGGGGGGGACTTTCCAAATACAATGAGCAGTTCTTC. Encoded protein: CASSWGGLSKYNEQFF. V and J are TRBV5-1 and TRBJ2-1; 7 bases are shared with TRBD2. V lost 3 bases to trimming and J lost 4 bases; unmatched junction nucleotides: 10. The CDR3 is 16 amino acids. Germline V gene lookup returns CDR1 SGHRS and CDR2 YFSETQ.

V and J are TRBV10-3 and TRBJ1-1; TRBD1 matches at 8 bases. Looked up from germline, CDR1 is ENHRY and CDR2 is SYGVKD. The length of the CDR3 is 14 residues. With 6 bases clipped from V and 4 bases from J, the junction kept 7 bases outside the gene matches. Written as DNA, the CDR3 is TGTGCCATCAGACAGGGGGAGCTAAGCACTGAAGCTTTCTTT. It specifies CAIRQGELSTEAFF.

This chain uses TRBV6-5 with TRBJ2-7; possible D gene TRBD2, 5 bases. This CDR3 is 15 amino acids long. Looked up from germline, CDR1 is MNHEY and CDR2 is SVGAGI. V lost 0 bases, J lost 5 bases, and 14 bases lay in between. The CDR3 DNA reads TGTGCCAGCAGTTACTCCGGTTCCCGGCGGGACGAGCAGTACTTC. Its protein product is CASSYSGSRRDEQYF.

V gene TRBV10-3 combines with J gene TRBJ2-7, with 9 bases that match TRBD2. Germline CDR1 and CDR2: ENHRY and SYGVKD. J lost 2 bases, V lost 3 bases, and 2 bases had no gene match. The CDR3 runs to 14 residues. The CDR3 DNA follows: TGTGCCATCAGTGATCTAGCGGGAACCTACGAGCAGTACTTC. It yields the protein CAISDLAGTYEQYF.

The V call is TRBV7-3, the J call TRBJ1-1, with 7 bases that match TRBD1. Germline assignment: CDR1 SGHTA and CDR2 FQGTGA. Unmatched junction bases numbered 7, after V lost 4 bases and J lost 8 bases. The CDR3 totals 13 residues. CDR3 region: CASSSRDSSEAFF. The CDR3 region has the DNA TGTGCCAGCAGCTCCCGGGACAGTTCCGAAGCTTTCTTT.

The chain has TRBV6-5 and TRBJ2-7; maybe TRBD1 (5 bases). Germline V CDR1 and CDR2: MNHEY, SVGAGI. The CDR3 sequence is 13 residues long. Trimming removed 6 bases at V and 3 bases at J, with 12 bases between. In DNA, the CDR3 is TGTGCCAGCAGAATGGGGCAGCACTACGAGCAGTACTTC. Its translation: CASRMGQHYEQYF.

This sequence joins TRBV11-2 and TRBJ2-3, with D possibly TRBD1 on 5 matching bases. Per the germline V gene, CDR1 is SGHAT and CDR2 is FQNNGV. This CDR3 region has 16 residues. The V end lost 1 base, the J end lost 1 base, and 12 bases lay between the germline ends. Here the CDR3 DNA reads TGTGCCAGCAGCTTAGGGGCAGGGATTCGCACAGATACGCAGTATTTT. Translating gives CASSLGAGIRTDTQYF. Together with reference TRBV11-2 and TRBJ2-3, the CDR3 gives the full variable domain: EAGVAQSPRYKIIEKRQSVAFWCNPISGHATLYWYQQILGQGPKLLIQFQNNGVVDDSQLPKDRFSAERLKGVDSTLKIQPAKLEDSAVYLCASSLGAGIRTDTQYFGPGTRLTVL.

V gene TRBV4-1 combines with J gene TRBJ1-2, with D maybe TRBD1 (5 bases). V dropped 3 bases and J dropped 7 bases, with 12 bases sitting between them. The CDR3 has 13 amino acids. Germline values: CDR1 MGHRA, CDR2 YSYEKL. The CDR3 DNA reads TGCGCCAGCAGCCAGAGGGGCCTATCTGGCTACACCTTC. Translation gives CASSQRGLSGYTF.

This clone was counted a few times. The rearrangement uses TRBV2 and TRBJ2-7, with D maybe TRBD2 (5 bases). CDR1 and CDR2 from the germline V gene are SNHLY and FYNNEI. There are 14 residues in the CDR3. V was pared by 3 bases and J by 2 bases, with 11 bases between. The CDR3 loop is CASSDGLPTYEQYF. The DNA of the CDR3 is TGTGCCAGCAGTGACGGACTTCCGACCTACGAGCAGTACTTC.

This chain joins TRBV27 and TRBJ2-1, with D perhaps TRBD2 (6 bases). Trimming cost V 4 bases and J 0 bases, with 16 bases left between them. The germline V gene has CDR1 MNHEY and CDR2 SMNVEV (reference sequence). The CDR3 is 17 residues long. The DNA of the CDR3 is TGTGCCAGCAGTTCCGAGGTGGCGGGGATCTCCTACAATGAGCAGTTCTTC. Encoded protein: CASSSEVAGISYNEQFF.